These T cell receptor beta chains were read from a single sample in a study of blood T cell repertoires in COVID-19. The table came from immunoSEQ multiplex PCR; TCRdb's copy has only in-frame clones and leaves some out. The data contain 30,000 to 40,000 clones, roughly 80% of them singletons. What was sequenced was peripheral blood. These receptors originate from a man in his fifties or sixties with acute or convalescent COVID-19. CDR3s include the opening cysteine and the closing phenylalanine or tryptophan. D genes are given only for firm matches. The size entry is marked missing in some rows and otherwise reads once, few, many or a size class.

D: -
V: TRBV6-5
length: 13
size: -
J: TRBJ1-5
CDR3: CASSPDSEQPQHF
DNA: TGTGCCAGCAGCCCCGACAGCGAACAGCCCCAGCATTTT

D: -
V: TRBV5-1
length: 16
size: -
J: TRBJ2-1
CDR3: CASSLLNVRPDNEQFF
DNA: TGCGCCAGCAGCTTGTTAAACGTGAGGCCAGACAATGAGCAGTTCTTC

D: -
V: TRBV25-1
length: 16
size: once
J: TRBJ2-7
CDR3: CASSEWQGGLFYEQYF
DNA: TGTGCCAGCAGTGAATGGCAGGGCGGCCTTTTCTACGAGCAGTACTTC

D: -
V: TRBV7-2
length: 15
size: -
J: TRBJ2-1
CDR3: CASSLASRHLNEQFF
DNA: TGTGCCAGCAGCTTAGCTAGCCGGCACCTCAATGAGCAGTTCTTC

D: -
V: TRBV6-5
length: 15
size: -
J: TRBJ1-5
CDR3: CASSHRHGSNQPQHF
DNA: TGTGCCAGCAGCCACAGGCATGGGAGCAATCAGCCCCAGCATTTT

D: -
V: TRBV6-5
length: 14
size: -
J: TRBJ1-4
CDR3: CASSYVRVRGKTVF
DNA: TGTGCCAGCAGTTACGTGAGGGTGCGGGGAAAAACTGTTTTT

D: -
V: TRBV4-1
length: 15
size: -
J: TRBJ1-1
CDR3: CASSHRGRMNTEAFF
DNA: TGCGCCAGCAGCCACCGCGGGCGCATGAACACTGAAGCTTTCTTT

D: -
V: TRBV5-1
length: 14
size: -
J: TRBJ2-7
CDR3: CASSLKGLTLEQYF
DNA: TGCGCCAGCAGCTTGAAAGGACTGACTCTCGAGCAGTACTTC

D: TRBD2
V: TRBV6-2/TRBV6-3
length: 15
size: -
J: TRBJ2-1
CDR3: CASSHTTSGGNEQFF
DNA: TGTGCCAGCAGCCATACGACTAGCGGGGGTAATGAGCAGTTCTTC

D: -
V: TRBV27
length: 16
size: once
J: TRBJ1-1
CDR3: CASSLWAGRGNTEAFF
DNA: TGTGCCAGCAGTTTATGGGCAGGAAGGGGGAACACTGAAGCTTTCTTT

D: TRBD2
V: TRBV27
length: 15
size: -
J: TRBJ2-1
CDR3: CASSLRLAGALEQFF
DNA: TGTGCCAGCAGTTTGAGACTAGCGGGAGCACTAGAGCAGTTCTTC

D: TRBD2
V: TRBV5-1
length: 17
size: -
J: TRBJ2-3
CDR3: CASSPGLAGAGRDTQYF
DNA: TGCGCCAGCAGTCCGGGACTAGCGGGAGCCGGTAGAGATACGCAGTATTTT

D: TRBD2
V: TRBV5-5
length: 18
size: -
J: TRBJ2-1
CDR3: CASSFAASGSSSYNEQFF
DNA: TGTGCCAGCAGCTTTGCGGCTAGCGGGTCCAGCTCCTACAATGAGCAGTTCTTC

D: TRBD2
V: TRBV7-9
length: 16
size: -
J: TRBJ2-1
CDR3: CASNLALAGEGSEQFF
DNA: TGTGCCAGCAACTTAGCGCTAGCGGGAGAGGGCAGTGAGCAGTTCTTC

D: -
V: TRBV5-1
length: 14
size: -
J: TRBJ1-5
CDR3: CASSPMSGDQPQHF
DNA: TGCGCCAGCAGCCCTATGTCAGGGGATCAGCCCCAGCATTTT

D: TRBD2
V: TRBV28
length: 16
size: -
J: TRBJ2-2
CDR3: CASLSSGGAFTGELFF
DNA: TGTGCCAGCCTTAGTAGCGGGGGGGCTTTCACCGGGGAGCTGTTTTTT

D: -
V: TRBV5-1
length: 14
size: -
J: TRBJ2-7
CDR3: CASSLGAGNHEQYF
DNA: TGCGCCAGCAGCTTGGGGGCAGGGAACCACGAGCAGTACTTC

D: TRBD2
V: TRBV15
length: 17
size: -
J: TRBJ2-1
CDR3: CATSRDRGGRAIDEQFF
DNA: TGTGCCACCAGCAGAGATCGCGGCGGGAGGGCCATTGATGAGCAGTTCTTC

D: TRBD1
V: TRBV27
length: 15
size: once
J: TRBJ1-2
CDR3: CASSPRGQALEGYTF
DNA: TGTGCCAGCAGCCCCCGAGGACAGGCATTGGAGGGCTACACCTTC

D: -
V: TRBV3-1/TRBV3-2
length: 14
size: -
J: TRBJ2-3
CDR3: CASSARASTDTQYF
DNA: TGTGCCAGCAGCGCGCGAGCTAGCACAGATACGCAGTATTTT

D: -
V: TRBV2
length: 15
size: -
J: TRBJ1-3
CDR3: CASSELRQRGNTIYF
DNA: TGTGCCAGCAGTGAATTAAGGCAGCGCGGAAACACCATATATTTT

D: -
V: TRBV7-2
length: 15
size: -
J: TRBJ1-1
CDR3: CASSFYQGVRTEAFF
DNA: TGTGCCAGCAGTTTTTACCAGGGCGTGAGAACTGAAGCTTTCTTT

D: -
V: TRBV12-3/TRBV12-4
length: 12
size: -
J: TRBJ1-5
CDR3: CASSPDSAPQHF
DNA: TGTGCCAGCAGCCCCGACAGCGCACCCCAGCATTTT

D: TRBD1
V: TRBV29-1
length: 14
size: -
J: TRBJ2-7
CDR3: CSAYDSGTGDEQYF
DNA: TGCAGCGCCTACGACTCCGGGACAGGGGACGAGCAGTACTTC

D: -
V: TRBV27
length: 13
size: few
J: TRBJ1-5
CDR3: CASSHRSDQPQHF
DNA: TGTGCCAGCAGTCACCGTAGCGATCAGCCCCAGCATTTT

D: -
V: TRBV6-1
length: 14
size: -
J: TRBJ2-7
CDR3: CASSEVEDLYEQYF
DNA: TGTGCCAGCAGTGAAGTGGAGGACCTCTACGAGCAGTACTTC

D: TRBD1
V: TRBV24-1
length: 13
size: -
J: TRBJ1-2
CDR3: CATSDGQGGGYTF
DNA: TGTGCCACCAGTGATGGACAGGGTGGTGGCTACACCTTC

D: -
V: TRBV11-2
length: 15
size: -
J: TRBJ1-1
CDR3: CASVLRVDMNTEAFF
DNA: TGTGCCAGCGTCCTCAGGGTGGACATGAACACTGAAGCTTTCTTT

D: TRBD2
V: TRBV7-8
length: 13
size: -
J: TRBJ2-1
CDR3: CASSGTNHNEQFF
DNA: TGTGCCAGCAGCGGGACTAACCACAATGAGCAGTTCTTC

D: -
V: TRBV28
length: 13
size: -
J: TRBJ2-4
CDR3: CASSGAAKNIQYF
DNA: TGTGCCAGCAGTGGAGCTGCCAAAAACATTCAGTACTTC

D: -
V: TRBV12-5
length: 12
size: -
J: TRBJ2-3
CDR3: CASGLVLDTQYF
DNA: TGTGCTAGTGGTTTGGTACTAGATACGCAGTATTTT

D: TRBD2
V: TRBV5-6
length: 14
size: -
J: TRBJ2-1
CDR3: CASSLPAGGTEQFF
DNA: TGTGCCAGCAGCTTGCCAGCGGGGGGGACTGAGCAGTTCTTC

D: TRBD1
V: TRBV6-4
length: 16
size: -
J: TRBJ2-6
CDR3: CASSDTGGSGANVLTF
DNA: TGTGCCAGCAGTGACACAGGGGGCTCTGGGGCCAACGTCCTGACTTTC

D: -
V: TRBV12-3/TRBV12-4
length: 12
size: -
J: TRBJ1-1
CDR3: CASSSGTLEAFF
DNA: TGTGCCAGCAGTTCCGGGACACTTGAAGCTTTCTTT

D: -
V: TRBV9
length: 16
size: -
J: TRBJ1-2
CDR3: CASSVDRADTNYGYTF
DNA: TGTGCCAGCAGCGTAGATCGGGCGGACACTAACTATGGCTACACCTTC

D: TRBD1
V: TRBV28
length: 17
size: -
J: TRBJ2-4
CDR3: CASSVLGQGLAKNIQYF
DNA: TGTGCCAGCAGCGTACTAGGACAGGGGCTAGCCAAAAACATTCAGTACTTC

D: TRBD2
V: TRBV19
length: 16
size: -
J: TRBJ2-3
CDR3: CASSIDAGGLTDTQYF
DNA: TGTGCCAGTAGTATAGACGCGGGAGGCCTCACAGATACGCAGTATTTT

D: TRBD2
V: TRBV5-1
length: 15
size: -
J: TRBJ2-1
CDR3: CASSLAVAGGNEQFF
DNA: TGCGCCAGCAGCTTGGCGGTAGCGGGAGGCAATGAGCAGTTCTTC

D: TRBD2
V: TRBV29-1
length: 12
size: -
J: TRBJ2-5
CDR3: CSVGGGQETQYF
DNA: TGCAGCGTTGGCGGGGGCCAAGAGACCCAGTACTTC

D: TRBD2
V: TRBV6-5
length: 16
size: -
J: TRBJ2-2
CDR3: CASSYSGGGNTGELFF
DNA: TGTGCCAGCAGTTACTCTGGCGGGGGGAACACCGGGGAGCTGTTTTTT

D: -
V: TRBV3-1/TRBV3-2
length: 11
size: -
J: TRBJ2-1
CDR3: CASRESGEQFF
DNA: TGTGCCAGCAGGGAAAGCGGGGAGCAGTTCTTC

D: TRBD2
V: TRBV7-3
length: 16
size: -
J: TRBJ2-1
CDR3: CASSLNPGLALNEQFF
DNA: TGTGCCAGCAGCTTAAATCCGGGACTAGCCTTAAATGAGCAGTTCTTC

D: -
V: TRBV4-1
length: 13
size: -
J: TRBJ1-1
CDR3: CASSATGNTEAFF
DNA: TGCGCCAGCAGCGCCACAGGGAACACTGAAGCTTTCTTT

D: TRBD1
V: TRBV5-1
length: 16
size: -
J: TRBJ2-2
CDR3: CASSPRRGSNTGELFF
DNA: TGCGCCAGCAGCCCACGCAGGGGGTCGAACACCGGGGAGCTGTTTTTT

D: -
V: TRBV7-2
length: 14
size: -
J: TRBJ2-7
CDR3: CASSLAFGAYEQYF
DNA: TGTGCCAGCAGCTTAGCGTTCGGGGCCTACGAGCAGTACTTC

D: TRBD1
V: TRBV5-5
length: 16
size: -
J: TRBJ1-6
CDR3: CASRGQASSYNSPLHF
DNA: TGTGCCAGCAGAGGACAGGCGAGCTCCTATAATTCACCCCTCCACTTT

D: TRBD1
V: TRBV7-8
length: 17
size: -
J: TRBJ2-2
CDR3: CASSLGLRDSHTGELFF
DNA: TGTGCCAGCAGCTTAGGATTACGGGACAGCCACACCGGGGAGCTGTTTTTT

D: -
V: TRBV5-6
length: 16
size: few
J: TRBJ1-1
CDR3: CASSRQVIGLSTEAFF
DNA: TGTGCCAGCAGCCGACAGGTTATAGGGCTGAGCACTGAAGCTTTCTTT

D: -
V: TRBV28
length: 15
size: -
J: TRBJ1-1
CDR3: CASSNRDSDFAEAFF
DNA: TGTGCCAGCAGTAACCGGGACTCGGACTTCGCTGAAGCTTTCTTT

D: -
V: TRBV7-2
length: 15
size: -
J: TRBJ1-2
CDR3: CASSVNPGQPNGYTF
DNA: TGTGCCAGCAGCGTAAACCCTGGACAGCCAAATGGCTACACCTTC

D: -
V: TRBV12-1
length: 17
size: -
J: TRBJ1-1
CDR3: CASTLLRDRVRNTEAFF
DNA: TGTGCCAGCACCCTACTAAGGGACAGGGTTAGGAACACTGAAGCTTTCTTT

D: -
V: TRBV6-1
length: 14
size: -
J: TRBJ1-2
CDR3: CASSEWGEGYGYTF
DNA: TGTGCCAGCAGTGAATGGGGAGAGGGCTATGGCTACACCTTC

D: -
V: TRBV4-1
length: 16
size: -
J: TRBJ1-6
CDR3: CASSQVGGSYNSPLHF
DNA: TGCGCCAGCAGCCAAGTCGGGGGCTCCTATAATTCACCCCTCCACTTT

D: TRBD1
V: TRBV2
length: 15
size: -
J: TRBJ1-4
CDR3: CASSDTGTEDEKLFF
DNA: TGTGCCAGCAGTGACACCGGGACAGAGGATGAAAAACTGTTTTTT

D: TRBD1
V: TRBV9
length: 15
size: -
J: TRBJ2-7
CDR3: CASSVATGETYEQYF
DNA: TGTGCCAGCAGCGTAGCTACAGGGGAAACCTACGAGCAGTACTTC

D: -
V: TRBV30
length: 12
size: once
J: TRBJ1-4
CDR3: CAWSVRRAGLFF
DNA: TGTGCCTGGAGTGTACGGAGGGCAGGACTGTTTTTT

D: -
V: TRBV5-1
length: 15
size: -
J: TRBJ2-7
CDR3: CASSLGGTGSFEQYF
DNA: TGCGCCAGCAGCTTGGGGGGTACAGGGAGTTTCGAGCAGTACTTC